This record concerns one T cell receptor beta chain sequence. The sample is drawn from a study of T cell responses to AZD1222 COVID-19 vaccine. TCRdb's copy holds only in-frame clones and misses some; the assay was immunoSEQ multiplex PCR. The table has 250,000 to 300,000 clones, approximately 94% seen once. In germline, CDR1 is LGHNA, CDR2 YSLEER. The V and J ends lost 0 bases and 7 bases respectively, with 17 bases between them. The CDR3 is 16 residues long. J is TRBJ2-3 and V is TRBV4-3, with D perhaps given as TRBD1 or TRBD2 (5 bases each). Material: peripheral blood, obtained 28 days after the second AZD1222 dose. The TCR originated in an adult who received the AZD1222 COVID-19 vaccine. CDR3 nucleotides: TGCGCCAGCAGCCAAGATTCCGGGATCGGGGCACATACGCAGTATTTT. It specifies CASSQDSGIGAHTQYF.